This T cell receptor (beta chain) came from a study of blood T cells in healthy people across ages. Study-level findings and limits: Percentage of naive T cells showed a strong correlation with TCR beta diversity.

A J-beta primer mix and a sample-barcoded 5' primer were used in a second PCR of roughly 6 to 12 cycles. TCRdb used MiXCR to reprocess the 5' RACE reads, holding one entry per CDR3 protein. The sample shows roughly 800,000 distinct CDR3 sequences, 40% to 65% of them seen only once. The V gene end was trimmed by 3 bases and the J gene end by 2 bases; junction bases not matched to a gene: 4. There are 14 residues in the CDR3. Germline assignment: CDR1 MGHDK and CDR2 SYGVNS. Turning to this clonotype: What it binds is unknown.

Specimen: blood. The chain carries TRBV25-1 and TRBJ2-7; 7 bases fit TRBD1. The sequence was obtained from a man older than 75 in good health. CDR3 sequence reads: CASSDRGTTYEQYF. The CDR3 DNA sequence: TGTGCCAGCAGTGACAGGGGGACAACCTACGAGCAGTACTTC.